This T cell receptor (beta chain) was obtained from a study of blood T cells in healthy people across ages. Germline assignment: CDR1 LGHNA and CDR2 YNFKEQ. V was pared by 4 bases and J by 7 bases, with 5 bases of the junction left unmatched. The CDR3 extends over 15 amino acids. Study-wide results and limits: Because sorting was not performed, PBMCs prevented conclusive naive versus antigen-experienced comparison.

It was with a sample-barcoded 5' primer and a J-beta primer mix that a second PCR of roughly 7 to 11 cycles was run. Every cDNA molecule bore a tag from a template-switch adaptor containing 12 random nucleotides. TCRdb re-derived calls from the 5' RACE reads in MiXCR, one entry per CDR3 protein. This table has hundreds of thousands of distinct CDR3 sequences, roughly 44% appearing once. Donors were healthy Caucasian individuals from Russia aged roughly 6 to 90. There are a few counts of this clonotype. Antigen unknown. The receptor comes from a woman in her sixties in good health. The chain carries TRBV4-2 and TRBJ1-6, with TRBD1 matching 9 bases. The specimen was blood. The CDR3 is CASSPRDRENSPLHF. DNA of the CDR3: TGTGCCAGCAGCCCTCGGGACAGGGAGAATTCACCCCTCCACTTT.